This T cell receptor beta chain originates from a study of T-cell memory formation after mild COVID-19. The study, taken as a whole, reports: The SARS-CoV-2 specificity of second-wave clones reaching peak at day 37 remained unverified. Clones that contracted clustered mainly in CM and EM if CD4+ and in EMRA if CD8+.

Concerning this clonotype itself: Its cognate antigen is unknown.

TCRdb re-called the 5' RACE reads with MiXCR, one entry per CDR3 protein. The sample records about 140,000 distinct CDR3 sequences, 11% to 15% being singletons. The specimen sequenced was PBMCs or a T cell subset sorted from them (not recorded which). This receptor was identified in an adult woman who had mild COVID-19 (a few samples of this study predate the infection). Cell type and time point are not known.

The CDR3 spells CASSPPAGNTIYF. CDR3 DNA sequence: TGCGCCAGCAGCCCTCCGGCTGGAAACACCATATATTTT. The chain carries TRBV4-1 and TRBJ1-3, with D unclear. The CDR3 covers 13 residues. V shed 4 bases and J shed 2 bases, with 6 bases lying between them. Germline values: CDR1 MGHRA, CDR2 YSYEKL.